This is a list of T cell receptor beta chains from one sample in a study of Ad26.COV2.S vaccination and SARS-CoV-2 variants. The assay was immunoSEQ multiplex PCR, and TCRdb's table has in-frame clones only and misses some. Among about 350,000 clones listed, 65% to 90% were seen once. Specimen: peripheral blood, collected in a trial of Ad26.COV2.S vaccine versus placebo. These receptors were taken from a person aged 18-60 years who received the Ad26.COV2.S COVID-19 vaccine or a placebo. The conserved cysteine and the conserved F or W are not part of the CDR3 here. The order of the fields is V gene, J gene, clone size, CDR3 protein. The size of a clone is reported for some rows only, either as once, few or many, or as a class for expanded clones.

TRBV29-1	TRBJ2-7	NA	SVGPQESPYEQY
TRBV10-1	TRBJ2-7	NA	ASSEPGTGGHEQY
TRBV7-8	TRBJ2-3	NA	ASSPRPGRTDTQY
TRBV19	TRBJ1-6	NA	ASSITGIQGMNSPLH
TRBV7-2	TRBJ1-2	once	ASRGANYGYT
TRBV15	TRBJ1-5	NA	ATSRPGTSNQPQH
TRBV5-1	TRBJ2-1	NA	ASSIRRSGRAQISYNEQF
TRBV28	TRBJ1-1	NA	ASARDSDTEAF
TRBV7-9	TRBJ2-4	NA	ASSFGVELAKNIQY
TRBV28	TRBJ2-7	once	ASRDYNFEQY
TRBV6-5	TRBJ2-3	NA	ASKPAFTDTQY
TRBV29-1	TRBJ2-2	few	RRKAGGRANTGELF
TRBV10-3	TRBJ1-2	NA	ASEGGGYGYT
TRBV30	TRBJ1-1	once	AWGVGPNTEAF
TRBV25-1	TRBJ1-1	many	ASSELNTEAF
TRBV19	TRBJ1-2	NA	ASSISHRSFSYGYT
TRBV6-5	TRBJ2-1	NA	ASSRTGYYNEQF
TRBV4-3	TRBJ2-2	NA	ASSQAQNTGELF
TRBV4-2	TRBJ1-4	once	ASSQDSGWWDRRLNATNEKLF
TRBV10-3	TRBJ2-3	once	AILAGVADTQY
TRBV27	TRBJ2-3	NA	ASRTRTVSTDTQY
TRBV19	TRBJ2-3	NA	ASSIGAGGPTDTQY
TRBV10-3	TRBJ1-1	NA	AISEAPAGGDTEAF
TRBV19	TRBJ1-1	NA	ASATGVLRTEAF
TRBV3-1/TRBV3-2	TRBJ2-7	NA	ASSRAGGMGEQY
TRBV28	TRBJ1-6	NA	AAHTGGNSPLH
TRBV19	TRBJ2-3	NA	ASRPLWAGGGLSTDTQY
TRBV4-3	TRBJ1-3	NA	ASSLGQGAGNTIY
TRBV6-5	TRBJ1-4	NA	ASNRERSEKLF
TRBV7-2	TRBJ1-2	NA	ASSLAAANYGYT
TRBV6-2/TRBV6-3	TRBJ1-6	NA	ASSSDSIPSPLH
TRBV24-1	TRBJ2-2	once	ATSDFGSRGTGELF
TRBV3-1/TRBV3-2	TRBJ1-5	NA	ASSQGSGGQPQH
TRBV5-6	TRBJ1-5	NA	ASSFRRSGTGWDQPQH
TRBV6-4	TRBJ2-2	NA	ASSPWDGTGELF
TRBV7-6	TRBJ2-5	NA	ASSLLLAGLETQY
TRBV7-2	TRBJ1-5	NA	ASSPRTGVNQPQH
TRBV6-1	TRBJ2-1	NA	ATCQRLAGNNEQF
TRBV6-2/TRBV6-3	TRBJ2-7	few	ASSYWGDEQY
TRBV11-2	TRBJ1-2	few	ASSLGAGYT
TRBV12-3/TRBV12-4	TRBJ2-7	NA	ASSFSGTYEQY